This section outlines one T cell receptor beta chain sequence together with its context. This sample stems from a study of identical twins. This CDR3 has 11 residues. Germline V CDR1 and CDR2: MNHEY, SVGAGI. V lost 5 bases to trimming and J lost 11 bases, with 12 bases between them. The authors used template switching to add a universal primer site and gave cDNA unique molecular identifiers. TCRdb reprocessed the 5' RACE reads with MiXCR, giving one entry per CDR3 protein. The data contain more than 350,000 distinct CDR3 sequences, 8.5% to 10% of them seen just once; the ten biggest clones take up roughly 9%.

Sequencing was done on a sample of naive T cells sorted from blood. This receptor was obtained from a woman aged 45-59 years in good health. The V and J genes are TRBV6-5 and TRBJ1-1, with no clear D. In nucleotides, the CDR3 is TGTGCCAGCAGTGAAGGGCCGTCTGCTTTCTTT. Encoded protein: CASSEGPSAFF.